This entry lists 25 T cell receptor beta chains sequenced from one sample in a study of CXCR3-negative and CXCR3-positive naive CD8 T cells (dated by TCRdb to the late 2010s). The listed sequencing device is NextSeq 550. The Human TCR Profiling Kit (MiLaboratory) was used to prepare UMI-labeled 5' RACE TRB cDNA libraries. TCRdb reprocessed the public reads and reports one entry per CDR3 protein sequence, without DNA. This sample's table contains over 100,000 distinct CDR3 sequences. 0.29% of the sample is held by the ten biggest clonotypes. Material: naive CXCR3- CD8+ T cells from blood. Per the publication, the cell subset or site label means: CD45RO-CCR7+CD27+CD95- naive CD8+ T cells lacking CXCR3 (TNR3-). These receptors were collected from a human donor in good health. Some clones in this sample may be carry-over from other donors' samples.

The chain links TRBV9 to TRBJ1-2. Germline CDR1 is SGDLS and CDR2 is YYNGEE. This CDR3 is 12 amino acids long. The CDR3 reads CASSVPNYGYTF. The entire variable domain, with the rest obtained from reference TRBV9 and TRBJ1-2, is as follows: DSGVTQTPKHLITATGQRVTLRCSPRSGDLSVYWYQQSLDQGLQFLIQYYNGEERAKGNILERFSAQQFPDLHSELNLSSLELGDSALYFCASSVPNYGYTFGSGTRLTVV.

V usage is TRBV4-2 and J usage is TRBJ1-4. This CDR3 contains 18 residues. Germline-derived CDR1 and CDR2 are LGHNA and YNFKEQ. This chain's CDR3 is CASSQDAGAWGLVGRLFF.

The gene calls are TRBV25-1 and TRBJ2-7. This CDR3 has 16 residues. Per the germline V gene, CDR1 is MGHDK and CDR2 is SYGVNS. The CDR3 loop reads CASSEYVSGDSYEQYF.

The chain joins TRBV5-1 to TRBJ2-3; TCRdb selects TRBD2, and the lack of DNA leaves this call unchecked. The CDR3 contains 14 residues. CDR1 is SGHRS, CDR2 YFSETQ, per germline. The chain's CDR3 is CASSLASPTDTQYF.

V gene TRBV20-1 combines with J gene TRBJ2-4; TCRdb's D gene call, TRBD2, goes unchecked for lack of DNA. Germline CDR1 DFQATT, CDR2 SNEGSKA (reference sequence). There are 18 residues in the CDR3. The CDR3: CSATPFIAGALAKNIQYF.

This chain links TRBV29-1 with TRBJ2-3. The CDR3 spans 14 residues. Germline V gene lookup returns CDR1 SQVTM and CDR2 ANQGSEA. The CDR3: CSVEAGYSTDTQYF.

V and J are TRBV6-5 and TRBJ2-3. Germline V gene data show CDR1 as MNHEY and CDR2 as SVGAGI. This CDR3 is built from 14 residues. Here the CDR3 reads CASSLESYTDTQYF.

This chain connects TRBV19 to TRBJ2-1; TCRdb selects TRBD1, and the lack of DNA leaves this call unchecked. The CDR3 sequence is 13 residues long. CDR1 LNHDA and CDR2 SQIVND come from the germline V gene (reference sequence). The CDR3 here is CASSPTQGNEQFF.

The V call is TRBV11-2, the J call TRBJ2-2. Looked up from germline, CDR1 is SGHAT and CDR2 is FQNNGV. The CDR3 is 15 amino acids. The CDR3: CASSAFPVNTGELFF. The full variable domain, in which reference TRBV11-2 and TRBJ2-2 provide the parts outside the CDR3, is EAGVAQSPRYKIIEKRQSVAFWCNPISGHATLYWYQQILGQGPKLLIQFQNNGVVDDSQLPKDRFSAERLKGVDSTLKIQPAKLEDSAVYLCASSAFPVNTGELFFGEGSRLTVL.

The rearrangement joins TRBV13 to TRBJ1-2; TCRdb lists TRBD1, though no DNA is available to test this call. Germline V gene sequence: CDR1 PRHDT, CDR2 FYEKMQ (reference sequence). There are 15 residues in the CDR3. This CDR3 is CASSLTAGGMVGYTF.

The chain combines TRBV7-8 with TRBJ2-3; the D call from TCRdb, TRBD2, cannot be confirmed without DNA. Looked up from germline, CDR1 is SGHVS and CDR2 is FQNEAQ. This CDR3 comprises 19 residues. The CDR3 region is CASSLVTSPAGANTDTQYF.

This chain connects TRBV5-1 to TRBJ2-7; TCRdb returns TRBD2, unconfirmable since there is no DNA. Germline V gene lookup returns CDR1 SGHRS and CDR2 YFSETQ. The length of the CDR3 is 17 residues. The CDR3 region is CASSFGTSGISSYEQYF.

CDR3 amino acids: CASSSRSAQETQYF. V usage is TRBV7-7 and J usage is TRBJ2-5. This CDR3 has 14 amino acids. Germline V gene data show CDR1 as SSHAT and CDR2 as FNYEAQ (reference sequence).

The V call is TRBV7-7, the J call TRBJ2-2. This CDR3 region has 14 residues. CDR1 and CDR2 (germline): SSHAT, FNYEAQ (reference sequence). The CDR3 sequence is CASSPWANTGELFF.

This chain joins TRBV5-1 and TRBJ2-7; the D call from TCRdb, TRBD1, cannot be confirmed without DNA. Germline CDR1 reads SGHRS; CDR2 reads YFSETQ. CDR3 length: 14 residues. The CDR3 sequence is CASSSMGAGNEQYF.

The rearrangement uses TRBV14 and TRBJ2-4; TCRdb reports TRBD2, a call that lacks DNA to check it against. Germline loops: CDR1 SGHDN, CDR2 FVKESK. The CDR3 sequence is 16 residues long. Here the CDR3 reads CASSRTSGVAKNVQYF.

The rearrangement links TRBV7-2 to TRBJ2-7; TCRdb gives TRBD1 as the D gene, but with no DNA this cannot be confirmed. CDR1 is SGHTA and CDR2 is FQGNSA in the germline V gene. CDR3 length equals 14 residues. The CDR3 loop is CASSPGLGFYEQYF.

V usage is TRBV15 and J usage is TRBJ2-1. Germline V CDR1 and CDR2: LNHNV, YYDKDF (reference sequence). The CDR3 has 15 amino acids. CDR3 residues: CATSRVGVEYNEQFF.

This chain connects TRBV12-3 or TRBV12-4 to TRBJ1-2. This CDR3 comprises 12 residues. CDR3 protein: CASSLGSEGYTF.

This sequence joins TRBV4-3 and TRBJ1-6. The CDR3 is made up of 16 amino acids. Germline CDR1 reads LGHNA; CDR2 reads YSLEER. The CDR3 reads CASSQGQSSYNSPLHF.

The gene calls are TRBV20-1 and TRBJ2-7; TCRdb calls TRBD2, which cannot be checked without DNA. This CDR3 region has 15 residues. CDR1 and CDR2 (germline): DFQATT, SNEGSKA (reference sequence). The chain's CDR3 is CSARDREKTSYEQYF.

The chain is built from TRBV7-3 and TRBJ1-1; TCRdb calls TRBD1, which cannot be checked without DNA. From germline, CDR1 is SGHTA and CDR2 FQGTGA. The CDR3 loop spans 13 amino acids. CDR3 loop: CASSWTGNTEAFF.

The genes are TRBV5-1 and TRBJ2-2; with no DNA, the TCRdb D assignment of TRBD2 cannot be verified. The germline CDR1 and CDR2 sequences are SGHRS and YFSETQ. The CDR3 loop spans 14 amino acids. The CDR3 loop is CASSLSPPTGELFF. Filled out from reference TRBV5-1 and TRBJ2-2, the complete variable domain reads KAGVTQTPRYLIKTRGQQVTLSCSPISGHRSVSWYQQTPGQGLQFLFEYFSETQRNKGNFPGRFSGRQFSNSRSEMNVSTLELGDSALYLCASSLSPPTGELFFGEGSRLTVL.

This chain uses TRBV28 with TRBJ1-1; TCRdb outputs TRBD1, but without DNA this stays unchecked. The CDR3 is 16 amino acids. Germline V lookup: CDR1 MDHEN, CDR2 SYDVKM. The CDR3 loop is CASSYLWTGTGVEAFF.

This chain joins TRBV14 and TRBJ2-7; TCRdb reports TRBD1, a call that lacks DNA to check it against. This CDR3 is built from 15 residues. CDR1 SGHDN and CDR2 FVKESK come from the germline V gene. The CDR3 protein is CASSLPGQGSDEQYF.